Sequencing of this T cell receptor (beta chain) was carried out in a study of blood T cells in healthy people across ages. Study summary: About one barcoded TCR beta cDNA was captured per two T cells.

A second roughly 7 to 11 cycle PCR used barcoded and J-beta primers. TCRdb fed the 5' RACE reads into MiXCR, producing one record per CDR3 protein. The sample has roughly 1.5 million distinct CDR3 sequences; about 45% are singletons. The CDR3 totals 13 residues. The V gene lost 2 bases and the J gene lost 3 bases, with 8 bases spanning the gap. Ten or more counts support this clonotype. This TCR was recovered from a woman aged 18-29 years in good health. The V gene is TRBV12-3 or TRBV12-4, the J gene TRBJ2-7; no firm D call. The sequenced material came from blood. CDR3 protein: CASSLTNSYEQYF. The CDR3 DNA sequence: TGTGCCAGCAGTTTAACGAACAGCTACGAGCAGTACTTC.